This TCR beta chain was recorded in a study of T cell responses to AZD1222 COVID-19 vaccine. V lost 3 bases, J lost 4 bases, and 8 bases lay in between. Germline V CDR1 and CDR2: SNHLY, FYNNEI. The CDR3 runs to 13 residues. Method: immunoSEQ multiplex PCR; TCRdb's copy keeps in-frame clones and lacks some. The data show about 150,000 clones, with 94% seen just once and 1.3% held by the top ten. Regarding the study as a whole: Among the donors, most were white British and more were female, and clonal diversity was possibly underestimated. Only a handful of people who got AZD1222 tested seropositive at baseline. The study found Spike-specific TCR breadth and depth rose after two AZD1222 doses. CD4 TCRs associated with vaccination spanned spike, dominating at 160-218 and 743-854.

Comment on this clone: Its specificity is unknown.

The V and J genes are TRBV2 and TRBJ2-3; D ambiguous. This specimen was peripheral blood, taken on day 0 of AZD1222 vaccination. This receptor was taken from an adult in good health. DNA for the CDR3: TGTGCCAGCAGTGATCTCGCGGCAGATACGCAGTATTTT. Translation: CASSDLAADTQYF.